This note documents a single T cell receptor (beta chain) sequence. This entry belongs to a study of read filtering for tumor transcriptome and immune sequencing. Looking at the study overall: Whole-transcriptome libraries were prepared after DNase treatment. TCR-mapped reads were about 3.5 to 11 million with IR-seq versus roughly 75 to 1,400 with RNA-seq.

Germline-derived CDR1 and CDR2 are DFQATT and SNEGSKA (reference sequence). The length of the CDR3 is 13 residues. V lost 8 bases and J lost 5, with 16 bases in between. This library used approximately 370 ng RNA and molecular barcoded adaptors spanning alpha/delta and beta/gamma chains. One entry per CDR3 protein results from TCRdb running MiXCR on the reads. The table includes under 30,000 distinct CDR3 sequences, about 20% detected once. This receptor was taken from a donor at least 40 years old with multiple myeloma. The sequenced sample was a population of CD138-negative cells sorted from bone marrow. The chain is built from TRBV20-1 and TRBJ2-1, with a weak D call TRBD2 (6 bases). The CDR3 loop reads CSTNGGTNNEQFF. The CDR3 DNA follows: TGCAGTACCAACGGGGGAACGAACAATGAGCAGTTCTTC.